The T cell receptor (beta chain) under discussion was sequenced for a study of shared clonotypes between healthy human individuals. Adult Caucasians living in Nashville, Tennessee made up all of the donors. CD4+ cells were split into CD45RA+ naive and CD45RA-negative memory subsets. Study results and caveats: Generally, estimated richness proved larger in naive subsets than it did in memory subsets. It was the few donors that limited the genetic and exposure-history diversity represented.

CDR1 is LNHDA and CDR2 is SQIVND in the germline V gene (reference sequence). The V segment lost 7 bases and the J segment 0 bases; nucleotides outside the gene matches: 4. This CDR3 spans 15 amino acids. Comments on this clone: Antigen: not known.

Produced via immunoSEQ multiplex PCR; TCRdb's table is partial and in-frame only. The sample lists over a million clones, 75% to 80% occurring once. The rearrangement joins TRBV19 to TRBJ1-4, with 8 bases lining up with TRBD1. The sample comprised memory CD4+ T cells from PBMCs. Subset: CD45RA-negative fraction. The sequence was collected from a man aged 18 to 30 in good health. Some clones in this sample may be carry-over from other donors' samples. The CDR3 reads CASKDRAATNEKLFF. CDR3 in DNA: TGTGCCAGTAAGGACAGGGCTGCAACTAATGAAAAACTGTTTTTT.